One sample yielded the 26 T cell receptor beta chains listed below, sequenced in a study of beta chain features in type 1 diabetes. The entirety of the isolated RNA underwent reverse transcription, so expressed TCRB transcripts were sequenced. Sequencing was performed with immunoSEQ multiplex PCR; in TCRdb, only in-frame clones are kept and a portion is missing. The sample records around 310,000 clones, more than 9.5% being singletons. Material for sequencing was naive CD4+ T cells from blood. These receptors all come from a woman between 25 and 40 years old in good health.

The chain is built from TRBV5-4 and TRBJ2-1; TRBD2 is a possible D gene (6 bases). V was shortened by 3 bases and J by 5 bases, with 12 bases between the two germline ends. Germline CDR1 and CDR2: SGHNT and YYREEE (reference sequence). This CDR3 spans 14 amino acids. Written as DNA, the CDR3 is TGTGCCAGCAGCTCCGGGGGTTTTAACAATGAGCAGTTCTTC. This translates into CASSSGGFNNEQFF.

The chain is built from TRBV10-3 and TRBJ2-7; the D gene is possibly TRBD1 (6 bases). The CDR3 loop spans 14 amino acids. With 6 bases removed from V and 2 bases from J, the gap between germline ends came to 14 bases. Germline lookup yields CDR1 ENHRY and CDR2 SYGVKD. The CDR3: CAIRYGQFTYEQYF. For the CDR3, the DNA is TGTGCCATCAGGTACGGACAGTTCACCTACGAGCAGTACTTC.

This clone was counted between two and nine times. The rearrangement links TRBV7-9 to TRBJ1-1; the D is unclear. The CDR3 is 13 residues long. Per germline, CDR1 SEHNR and CDR2 FQNEAQ (reference sequence). Trimming took off 2 bases at V and 1 base at J, with 5 bases between the two ends. The CDR3 sequence: CASSLQANTEAFF. The CDR3 DNA follows: TGTGCCAGCAGCTTACAGGCGAACACTGAAGCTTTCTTT.

This clone was detected once. The chain uses TRBV19 and TRBJ2-5; weak D call: TRBD2 (5 bases). CDR3 length: 13 amino acids. V shed 4 bases and J shed 5 bases, with 11 bases lying between them. Germline V gives CDR1 LNHDA, CDR2 SQIVND (reference sequence). The CDR3, as DNA: TGTGCCAGTAGTACAAATACGGGGGAGACCCAGTACTTC. Its protein product is CASSTNTGETQYF.

The V gene is TRBV18, the J gene TRBJ2-1, with TRBD2 as a possible D gene (5 bases). V was clipped by 3 bases and J by 5 bases, with 11 bases between them. There are 14 residues in the CDR3. Germline CDR1 KGHSH, CDR2 LQKENI. In DNA, the CDR3 is TGTGCCAGCTCACCCCAGGACTCAGACAATGAGCAGTTCTTC. It translates to CASSPQDSDNEQFF.

The chain uses TRBV5-6 and TRBJ2-1, with 13 bases that match TRBD2. Losses at the gene ends were 4 bases for V and 4 bases for J; bases not matched to a gene: 8. Germline V gene data show CDR1 as SGHDT and CDR2 as YYEEEE. This CDR3 is built from 17 residues. In nucleotides, the CDR3 is TGTGCCAGCAGCGCGCGACTAGCGGGAGGAATATACAATGAGCAGTTCTTC. It translates to CASSARLAGGIYNEQFF. The full variable domain, in which reference TRBV5-6 and TRBJ2-1 provide the parts outside the CDR3, is DAGVTQSPTHLIKTRGQQVTLRCSPKSGHDTVSWYQQALGQGPQFIFQYYEEEERQRGNFPDRFSGHQFPNYSSELNVNALLLGDSALYLCASSARLAGGIYNEQFFGPGTRLTVL.

To note about this clone: This CDR3 is also generated by other DNA sequences in the sample. V is TRBV7-3 and J is TRBJ2-3; D is possibly TRBD2 (5 bases). CDR1 and CDR2 (germline): SGHTA, FQGTGA. V was pared by 3 bases and J by 0 bases, with 10 bases between. The CDR3 covers 15 residues. As DNA, the CDR3 is TGTGCCAGCAGCTTGTCGGGATCGAGCACAGATACGCAGTATTTT. Translation gives CASSLSGSSTDTQYF.

This clone was found a few times. The chain employs TRBV14 and TRBJ2-2; 13 bases agree with TRBD2. In germline, CDR1 is SGHDN, CDR2 FVKESK. The CDR3 spans 17 residues. Trimming at V came to 4 bases and at J to 2 bases, leaving 4 bases not matched to a gene. CDR3 amino acids: CASSRPGLAGNTGELFF. CDR3 DNA: TGTGCCAGCAGCCGGCCGGGACTAGCGGGAAACACCGGGGAGCTGTTTTTT. Variable domain in full (rest from reference TRBV14 and TRBJ2-2): EAGVTQFPSHSVIEKGQTVTLRCDPISGHDNLYWYRRVMGKEIKFLLHFVKESKQDESGMPNNRFLAERTGGTYSTLKVQPAELEDSGVYFCASSRPGLAGNTGELFFGEGSRLTVL.

The rearrangement links TRBV4-2 to TRBJ2-3; D not certain. The CDR3 is 14 residues long. The germline gives CDR1 LGHNA, CDR2 YNFKEQ. Trimming shortened V by 4 bases and J by 0 bases, and 8 bases separated the two germline ends. CDR3 sequence reads: CASSPSTSTDTQYF. The DNA for the CDR3 is TGTGCCAGCAGCCCTTCGACTAGCACAGATACGCAGTATTTT.

This clone was observed a few times. The rearrangement links TRBV19 to TRBJ2-7; no clear D. The CDR3 has 13 amino acids. The germline gives CDR1 LNHDA, CDR2 SQIVND (reference sequence). The germline V and J ends were trimmed by 1 base and 6 bases, with 10 bases remaining between them. The CDR3 bases are TGTGCCAGTAGTATAGCGGTTTACCGCGAGCAGTACTTC. This translates into CASSIAVYREQYF.

This clone was seen only once. The chain uses TRBV2 and TRBJ2-7; D perhaps matches TRBD1 (6 bases). The CDR3 totals 14 residues. Trimming pared 0 bases from V and 3 bases from J, leaving 9 bases between. CDR1 is SNHLY, CDR2 FYNNEI, per germline. In DNA form, the CDR3 reads TGTGCCAGCAGTGAAGCCAACAGGGACTACGAGCAGTACTTC. Amino acids: CASSEANRDYEQYF.

V is TRBV6-5 and J is TRBJ1-5; D uncertain. Germline V gene lookup returns CDR1 MNHEY and CDR2 SVGAGI. This CDR3 has 15 amino acids. Trimming removed 6 bases from V and 0 bases from J, with 12 bases in between. CDR3 protein: CASSEGGFSNQPQHF. The CDR3 nucleotides are TGTGCCAGCAGCGAGGGTGGTTTTAGCAATCAGCCCCAGCATTTT.

V gene TRBV7-3 combines with J gene TRBJ2-1; 13 positions match TRBD2. In germline, CDR1 is SGHTA, CDR2 FQGTGA. With 5 bases clipped from V and 7 bases from J, the junction kept 5 bases outside the gene matches. This CDR3 spans 15 amino acids. The CDR3 DNA reads as TGTGCCAGCAGCCCGACTAGCGGGAGGTCGAATGAGCAGTTCTTC. This encodes CASSPTSGRSNEQFF.

The V gene is TRBV7-2, the J gene TRBJ2-7, with 7 bases fitting TRBD2. The CDR3 totals 15 residues. In germline, CDR1 is SGHTA, CDR2 FQGNSA. The V gene end was trimmed by 5 bases and the J gene end by 6 bases; junction bases not matched to a gene: 13. CDR3: CASSRSAGTTPEQYF. CDR3 in DNA: TGTGCCAGCAGCCGGAGCGCCGGGACTACCCCCGAGCAGTACTTC.

The chain recombines TRBV30 with TRBJ1-5; no definite D call. The CDR3 is 13 residues long. Germline V gene sequence: CDR1 GTSNPN, CDR2 SVGIG (reference sequence). V was shortened by 5 bases and J by 7 bases, with 15 bases between the two germline ends. CDR3 region: CAWALGQAQPQHF. In DNA form, the CDR3 reads TGTGCCTGGGCTCTAGGTCAAGCCCAGCCCCAGCATTTT.

There are a few counts of this clone. V and J are TRBV12-5 and TRBJ1-1; 8 nucleotides agree with TRBD1. CDR3 length: 14 residues. Germline trimming cut 1 base from V and 5 bases from J; bases unmatched to any gene: 3. The germline CDR1 and CDR2 sequences are LGHNT and FRNRAP. CDR3 sequence (DNA): TGTGCTAGTGGTTTGGGAACAGGGGGTACTGAAGCTTTCTTT. Encoded protein: CASGLGTGGTEAFF. The variable domain in full, with the rest retrieved from reference TRBV12-5 and TRBJ1-1, is DARVTQTPRHKVTEMGQEVTMRCQPILGHNTVFWYRQTMMQGLELLAYFRNRAPLDDSGMPKDRFSAEMPDATLATLKIQPSEPRDSAVYFCASGLGTGGTEAFFGQGTRLTVV.

This clone appeared a few times. The CDR3 region is CASSFTGDYEQYF. CDR3 DNA: TGTGCCAGCAGCTTTACGGGGGACTACGAGCAGTACTTC. This chain connects TRBV7-9 to TRBJ2-7; D possibly corresponds to TRBD2 (6 bases). In germline, CDR1 is SEHNR, CDR2 FQNEAQ (reference sequence). V lost 3 bases and J lost 3, with 9 bases in between. This CDR3 comprises 13 residues.

This clone was found a few times. The chain uses TRBV10-3 and TRBJ2-7, with D possibly matching TRBD2 (6 bases). From germline, CDR1 is ENHRY and CDR2 SYGVKD. This CDR3 spans 16 amino acids. V dropped 2 bases and J dropped 6 bases, with 20 bases sitting between them. The CDR3, as DNA: TGTGCCATCAGTGAGCCTTACGGGGGTCGTCTACGCGAGCAGTACTTC. Amino acids: CAISEPYGGRLREQYF.

This clone was recorded a few times. This chain joins TRBV5-1 and TRBJ2-7; 8 nucleotides line up with TRBD2. Per the germline V gene, CDR1 is SGHRS and CDR2 is YFSETQ. The CDR3 contains 14 residues. J gave up 5 bases and V 0 bases, and 4 bases lay outside the gene matches. Here the CDR3 DNA reads TGCGCCAGCAGCTTGGGAGCGGGGGCTAACGAGCAGTACTTC. It encodes CASSLGAGANEQYF.

This sequence joins TRBV18 and TRBJ2-7, with 7 bases lining up with TRBD1. In germline, CDR1 is KGHSH, CDR2 LQKENI. The CDR3 runs 14 residues. V lost 1 base to trimming and J lost 7 bases; unmatched junction nucleotides: 7. The CDR3 loop is CASSPRDREREQYF. The CDR3 nucleotides are TGTGCCAGCTCACCACGAGACAGGGAAAGGGAGCAGTACTTC.

This chain joins TRBV7-8 and TRBJ2-7; tentative D call: TRBD1 (6 bases). The CDR3 is 15 residues long. CDR1 and CDR2 from the germline V gene are SGHVS and FQNEAQ. V shed 1 base and J shed 2 bases, with 12 bases lying between them. This chain's CDR3 is CASSLVETGAYEQYF. The CDR3 DNA sequence: TGTGCCAGCAGCTTAGTGGAGACAGGCGCCTACGAGCAGTACTTC. The variable domain in full, completed from reference TRBV7-8 and TRBJ2-7, reads GAGVSQSPRYKVAKRGQDVALRCDPISGHVSLFWYQQALGQGPEFLTYFQNEAQLDKSGLPSDRFFAERPEGSVSTLKIQRTQQEDSAVYLCASSLVETGAYEQYFGPGTRLTVT.

This clone has ten or more counts. The chain links TRBV5-4 to TRBJ2-3; TRBD1 is a possible D gene (5 bases). Germline V gene sequence: CDR1 SGHNT, CDR2 YYREEE (reference sequence). The CDR3 loop spans 11 amino acids. V gave up 4 bases and J gave up 5 bases, with 5 bases separating them. In DNA form, the CDR3 reads TGTGCCAGCAGCCAGGGAGATACGCAGTATTTT. Its protein product is CASSQGDTQYF. Full variable domain (missing parts from reference TRBV5-4 and TRBJ2-3): ETGVTQSPTHLIKTRGQQVTLRCSSQSGHNTVSWYQQALGQGPQFIFQYYREEENGRGNFPPRFSGLQFPNYSSELNVNALELDDSALYLCASSQGDTQYFGPGTRLTVL.

This clone has more than one count but fewer than ten. The chain employs TRBV4-3 and TRBJ2-1; TRBD1 is a possible D gene (5 bases). Germline CDR1 reads LGHNA; CDR2 reads YSLEER. V lost 1 base and J lost 5, with 15 bases in between. This CDR3 has 16 amino acids. The CDR3 sequence is CASSQGSSRVNNEQFF. The CDR3 bases are TGCGCCAGCAGCCAAGGAAGTTCCAGGGTAAACAATGAGCAGTTCTTC.

This clone has a handful of counts. The J gene is TRBJ1-4, the V gene TRBV18, with D perhaps TRBD1 (5 bases). There are 15 residues in the CDR3. V was pared by 0 bases and J by 8 bases, with 13 bases between. Germline CDR1 is KGHSH and CDR2 is LQKENI. The CDR3 here is CASSPPDGGGEKLFF. In DNA, the CDR3 is TGTGCCAGCTCACCACCCGACGGGGGTGGGGAAAAACTGTTTTTT.

V usage is TRBV9 and J usage is TRBJ2-2, with TRBD1 identical over 8 bases. Germline CDR1 and CDR2: SGDLS and YYNGEE. J was trimmed by 5 bases and V by 3 bases; bases with no gene match: 6. This CDR3 spans 15 amino acids. The CDR3 nucleotides read TGTGCCAGCAGCGGCAGGGGGCTTGGGACCGGGGAGCTGTTTTTT. Amino acid sequence: CASSGRGLGTGELFF.

This chain connects TRBV14 to TRBJ2-5; D gene uncertain. The CDR3 is 16 amino acids. From germline, CDR1 is SGHDN and CDR2 FVKESK. The V end lost 1 base, the J end lost 2 bases, and 14 bases lay between the germline ends. The CDR3 loop reads CASSQGWLVGQETQYF. CDR3 nucleotides: TGTGCCAGCAGCCAAGGTTGGCTAGTAGGACAAGAGACCCAGTACTTC.